This entry features one T cell receptor (beta chain) sequence. The antigen is undetermined. This sample was taken from a study of T cell responses to AZD1222 COVID-19 vaccine. The data were produced by immunoSEQ multiplex PCR, yet TCRdb's version contains in-frame clones alone and is incomplete. The table has 150,000 to 200,000 clones, roughly 94% seen once; the top ten hold approximately 0.69%. Study results and caveats: Just a handful of AZD1222 recipients tested seropositive at baseline.

Germline V lookup: CDR1 MNHEY, CDR2 SVGAGI. The germline V and J ends were trimmed by 5 bases and 2 bases, with 13 bases remaining between them. This CDR3 region has 15 residues. This chain links TRBV6-5 with TRBJ1-5; D call uncertain. The sample here was peripheral blood, taken on day 0 of AZD1222 vaccination. This sequence was found in an adult in good health. The CDR3: CASSLEELGNQPQHF. In nucleotides, the CDR3 is TGTGCCAGCAGTCTAGAGGAATTAGGCAATCAGCCCCAGCATTTT.